This TCR beta chain was identified during a study of human T cells and chemical hapten exposure. This clonotype was counted a few times. Its antigen remains unidentified. Time point in this sample: healthy volunteer bleed at 6 weeks. Unfractionated whole blood was the source of the extracted total RNA. Individual cDNA molecules had unique molecular identifiers attached to them by the library. Authors' processing steps: A typical sample had 95,638 TCRs, with roughly 20,000 to 690,600 overall. Via MiXCR, TCRdb re-called the RACE reads, giving one row per CDR3 protein. TCRdb, not the original authors, processed these V and J calls. The table has more than 75,000 distinct CDR3 sequences, roughly 8.6% seen once. CDR1 SGHAT and CDR2 FQNNGV come from the germline V gene. Trimming removed 3 bases at V and 4 bases at J, with 12 bases between. The CDR3 has 15 residues. Overall study findings and caveats: TCRs at a frequency above 1 in 1000 stayed unchanged with DPC sensitization.

The V call is TRBV11-2, the J call TRBJ1-4; D not certain. Sample: whole blood. The source of this sequence is a male donor in good health. Some clones in this sample may be carry-over from other donors' samples. This chain's CDR3 is CASSLARRGNEKLFF. For the CDR3, the DNA is TGTGCCAGCAGCTTGGCTCGACGGGGTAATGAAAAACTGTTTTTT. Full variable domain (outside the CDR3, taken from reference TRBV11-2 and TRBJ1-4): EAGVAQSPRYKIIEKRQSVAFWCNPISGHATLYWYQQILGQGPKLLIQFQNNGVVDDSQLPKDRFSAERLKGVDSTLKIQPAKLEDSAVYLCASSLARRGNEKLFFGSGTQLSVL.